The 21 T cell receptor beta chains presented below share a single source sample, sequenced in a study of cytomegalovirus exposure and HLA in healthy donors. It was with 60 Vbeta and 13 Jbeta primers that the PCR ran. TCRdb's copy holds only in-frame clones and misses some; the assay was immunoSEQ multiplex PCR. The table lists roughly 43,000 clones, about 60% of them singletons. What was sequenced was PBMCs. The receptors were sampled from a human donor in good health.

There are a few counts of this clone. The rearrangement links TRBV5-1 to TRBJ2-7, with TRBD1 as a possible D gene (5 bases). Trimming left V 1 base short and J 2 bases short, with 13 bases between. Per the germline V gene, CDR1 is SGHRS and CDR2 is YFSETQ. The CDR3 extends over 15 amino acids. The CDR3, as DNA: TGCGCCAGCAGCTTGATGACAGCTTCCACCTACGAGCAGTACTTC. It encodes CASSLMTASTYEQYF.

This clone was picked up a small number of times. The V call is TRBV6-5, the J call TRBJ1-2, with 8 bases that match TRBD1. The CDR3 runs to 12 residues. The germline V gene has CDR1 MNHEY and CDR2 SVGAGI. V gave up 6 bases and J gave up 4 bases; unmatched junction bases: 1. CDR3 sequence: CASSGTGYGYTF. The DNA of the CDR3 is TGTGCCAGCAGCGGGACAGGCTATGGCTACACCTTC.

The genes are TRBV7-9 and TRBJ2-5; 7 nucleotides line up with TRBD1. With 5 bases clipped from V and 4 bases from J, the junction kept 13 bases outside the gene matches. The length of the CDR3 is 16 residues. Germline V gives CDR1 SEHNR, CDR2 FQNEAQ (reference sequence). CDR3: CASSPRRTGVGETQYF. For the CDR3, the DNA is TGTGCCAGCAGCCCCAGACGAACAGGGGTCGGAGAGACCCAGTACTTC.

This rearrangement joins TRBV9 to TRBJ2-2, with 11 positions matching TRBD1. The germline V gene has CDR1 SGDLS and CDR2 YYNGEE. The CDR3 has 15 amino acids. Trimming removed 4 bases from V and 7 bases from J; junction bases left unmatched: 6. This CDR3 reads CASSPRTGGIGELFF. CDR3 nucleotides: TGTGCCAGCAGCCCGCGGACAGGGGGCATCGGGGAGCTGTTTTTT.

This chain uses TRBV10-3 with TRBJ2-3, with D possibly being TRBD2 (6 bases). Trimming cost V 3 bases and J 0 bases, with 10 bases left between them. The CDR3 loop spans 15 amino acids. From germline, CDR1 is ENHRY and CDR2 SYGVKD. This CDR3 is CAISDIAASTDTQYF. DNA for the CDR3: TGTGCCATCAGTGACATAGCGGCTAGCACAGATACGCAGTATTTT.

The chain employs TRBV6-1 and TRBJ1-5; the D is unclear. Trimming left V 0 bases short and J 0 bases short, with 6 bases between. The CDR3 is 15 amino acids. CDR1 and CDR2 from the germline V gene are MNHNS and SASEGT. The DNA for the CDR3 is TGTGCCAGCAGTGAAGCGCGGTATAGCAATCAGCCCCAGCATTTT. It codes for CASSEARYSNQPQHF.

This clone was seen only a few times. The CDR3, as DNA: TGCAGCGTTGGGCCAGGGGGTCACACTGAAGCTTTCTTT. Amino acids: CSVGPGGHTEAFF. V usage is TRBV29-1 and J usage is TRBJ1-1; 7 nucleotides agree with TRBD1. The germline CDR1 and CDR2 sequences are SQVTM and ANQGSEA. This CDR3 has 13 residues. Trimming at V came to 4 bases and at J to 3 bases, leaving 5 bases not matched to a gene.

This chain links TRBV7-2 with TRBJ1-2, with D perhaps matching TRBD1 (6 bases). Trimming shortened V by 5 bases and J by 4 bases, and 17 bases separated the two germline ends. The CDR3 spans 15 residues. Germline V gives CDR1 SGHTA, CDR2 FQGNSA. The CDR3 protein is CASSQRTVIPYGYTF. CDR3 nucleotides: TGTGCCAGCAGCCAACGGACAGTAATCCCCTATGGCTACACCTTC.

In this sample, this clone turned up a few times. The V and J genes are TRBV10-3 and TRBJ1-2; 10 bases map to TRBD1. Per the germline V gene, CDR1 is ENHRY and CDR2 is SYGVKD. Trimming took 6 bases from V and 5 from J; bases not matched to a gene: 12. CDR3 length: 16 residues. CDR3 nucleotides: TGTGCCATCAGCGGCGCTAGACAGGGGGCGATTTATGGCTACACCTTC. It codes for CAISGARQGAIYGYTF.

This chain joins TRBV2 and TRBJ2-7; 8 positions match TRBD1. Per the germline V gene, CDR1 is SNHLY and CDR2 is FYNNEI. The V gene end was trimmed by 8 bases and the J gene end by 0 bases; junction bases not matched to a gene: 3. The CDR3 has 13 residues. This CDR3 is CASETGDSYEQYF. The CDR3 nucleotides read TGTGCCAGCGAGACAGGGGACTCCTACGAGCAGTACTTC.

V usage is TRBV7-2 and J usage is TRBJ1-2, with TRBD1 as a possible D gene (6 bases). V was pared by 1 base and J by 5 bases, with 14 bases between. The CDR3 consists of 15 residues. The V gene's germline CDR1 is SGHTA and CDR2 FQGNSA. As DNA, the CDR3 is TGTGCCAGCAGCTTAGTACCAGGACAGATATATGGCTACACCTTC. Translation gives CASSLVPGQIYGYTF.

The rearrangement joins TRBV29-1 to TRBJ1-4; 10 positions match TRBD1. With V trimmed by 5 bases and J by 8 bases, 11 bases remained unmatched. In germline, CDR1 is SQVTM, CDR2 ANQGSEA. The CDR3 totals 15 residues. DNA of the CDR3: TGCAGCGTTCGGCTCGGACAGGGGGAATCCGAAAAACTGTTTTTT. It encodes CSVRLGQGESEKLFF.

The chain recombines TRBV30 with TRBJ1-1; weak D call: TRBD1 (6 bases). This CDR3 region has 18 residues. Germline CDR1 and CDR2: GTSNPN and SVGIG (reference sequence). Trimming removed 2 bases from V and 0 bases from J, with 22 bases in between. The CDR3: CAWSSQRGRGSLNTEAFF. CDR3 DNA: TGTGCCTGGAGTTCCCAGAGAGGGAGGGGGAGTCTGAACACTGAAGCTTTCTTT.

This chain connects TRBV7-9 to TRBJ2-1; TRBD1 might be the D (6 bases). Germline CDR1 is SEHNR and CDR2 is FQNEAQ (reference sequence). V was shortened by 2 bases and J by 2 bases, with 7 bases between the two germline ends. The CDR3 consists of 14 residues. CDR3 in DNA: TGTGCCAGCAGCTTAACAGGGACCTACAATGAGCAGTTCTTC. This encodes CASSLTGTYNEQFF.

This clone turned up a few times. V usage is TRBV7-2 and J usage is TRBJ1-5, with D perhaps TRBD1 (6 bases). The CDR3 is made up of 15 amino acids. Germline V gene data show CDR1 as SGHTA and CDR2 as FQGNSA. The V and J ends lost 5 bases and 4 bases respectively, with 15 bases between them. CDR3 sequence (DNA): TGTGCCAGCAGCGCCGACGGACAGCCTAATCAGCCCCAGCATTTT. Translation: CASSADGQPNQPQHF.

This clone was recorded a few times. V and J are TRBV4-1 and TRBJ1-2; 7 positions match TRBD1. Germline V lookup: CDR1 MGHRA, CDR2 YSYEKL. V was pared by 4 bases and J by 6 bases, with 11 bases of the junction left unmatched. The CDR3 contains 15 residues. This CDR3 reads CASSLQPGTENGYTF. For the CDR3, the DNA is TGCGCCAGCAGCCTACAACCCGGGACAGAAAATGGCTACACCTTC.

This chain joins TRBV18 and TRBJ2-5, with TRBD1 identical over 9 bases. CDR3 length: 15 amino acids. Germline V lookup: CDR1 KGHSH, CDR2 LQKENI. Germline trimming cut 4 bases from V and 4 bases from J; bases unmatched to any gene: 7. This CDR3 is CASSLGTGRPETQYF. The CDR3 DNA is TGTGCCAGCTCACTGGGGACAGGGAGGCCAGAGACCCAGTACTTC.

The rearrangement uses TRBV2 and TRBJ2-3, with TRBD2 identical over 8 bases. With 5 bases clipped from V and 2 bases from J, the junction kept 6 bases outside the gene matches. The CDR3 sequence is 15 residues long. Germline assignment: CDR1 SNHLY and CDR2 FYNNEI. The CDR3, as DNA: TGTGCCAGCAGTACGATAGCGGGGTTCACAGATACGCAGTATTTT. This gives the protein CASSTIAGFTDTQYF.

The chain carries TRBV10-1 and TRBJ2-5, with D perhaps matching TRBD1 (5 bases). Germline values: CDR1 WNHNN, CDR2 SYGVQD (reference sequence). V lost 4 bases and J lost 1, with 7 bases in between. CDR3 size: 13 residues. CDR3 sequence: CASSGQRQETQYF. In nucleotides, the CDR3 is TGCGCCAGCAGTGGACAGCGCCAAGAGACCCAGTACTTC.

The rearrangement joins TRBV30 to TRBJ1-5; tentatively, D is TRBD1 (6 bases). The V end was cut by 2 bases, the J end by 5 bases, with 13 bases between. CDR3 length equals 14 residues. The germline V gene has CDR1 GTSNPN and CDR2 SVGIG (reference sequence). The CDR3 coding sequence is TGTGCCTGGAGTACCAGACAGGCCTATCAGCCCCAGCATTTT. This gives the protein CAWSTRQAYQPQHF.

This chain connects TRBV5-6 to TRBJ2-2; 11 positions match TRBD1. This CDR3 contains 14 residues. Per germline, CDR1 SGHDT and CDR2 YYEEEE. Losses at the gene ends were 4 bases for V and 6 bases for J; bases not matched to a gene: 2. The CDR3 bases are TGTGCCAGCAGCCGGGACAGGGGGGCCGGGGAGCTGTTTTTT. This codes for CASSRDRGAGELFF.